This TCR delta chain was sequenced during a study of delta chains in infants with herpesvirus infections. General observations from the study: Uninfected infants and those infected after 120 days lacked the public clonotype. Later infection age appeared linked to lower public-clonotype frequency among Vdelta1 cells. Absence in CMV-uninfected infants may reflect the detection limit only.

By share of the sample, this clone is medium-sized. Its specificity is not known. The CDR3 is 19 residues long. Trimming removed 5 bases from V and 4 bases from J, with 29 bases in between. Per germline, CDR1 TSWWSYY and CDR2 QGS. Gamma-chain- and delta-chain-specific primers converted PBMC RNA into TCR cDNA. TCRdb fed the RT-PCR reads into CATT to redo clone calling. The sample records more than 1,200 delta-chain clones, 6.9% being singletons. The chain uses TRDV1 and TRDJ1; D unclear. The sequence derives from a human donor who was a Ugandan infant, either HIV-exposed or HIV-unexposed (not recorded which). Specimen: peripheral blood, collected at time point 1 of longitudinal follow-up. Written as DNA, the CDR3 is TGTGCTCTTGGGCCTTGTCTCCCTCCGTGGGTCACACGTCGCGATAAACTCATCTTT. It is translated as CALGPCLPPWVTRRDKLIF.